What follows are 26 T cell receptor beta chains derived from one specimen sequenced in a study of cytotoxic CD8 clonotypes in ibrutinib-treated CLL (dated by TCRdb to the early 2020s). Explained via the paper, the time point label denotes: about twelve months on ibrutinib. Preparation of the library involved the immunoSEQ multiplex PCR assay. TCRdb stores this immuneACCESS table with in-frame sequences only. Part of the clones is absent; in the studies checked, under half of the shortfall reflects unresolved V genes, and no reason is known for the rest. The sample table lists roughly 200,000 clones, 79% of them with a count of one. The ten largest make up about 10% of the sample. Source: PBMCs, taken after 12 months of ibrutinib treatment. These receptor sequences come from a human donor with chronic lymphocytic leukemia.

The chain links TRBV19 to TRBJ1-4, with a weak D call TRBD1 (5 bases). Germline assignment: CDR1 LNHDA and CDR2 SQIVND (reference sequence). V lost 4 bases and J lost 0, with 15 bases in between. The CDR3 runs to 17 residues. The CDR3 protein is CASSTVGRLTTNEKLFF. CDR3 DNA: TGTGCCAGTAGTACAGTGGGACGGCTAACAACTAATGAAAAACTGTTTTTT.

The chain links TRBV5-5 to TRBJ2-3, with D tentatively TRBD2 (5 bases). V gave up 5 bases and J gave up 4 bases, with 14 bases separating them. The CDR3 runs 14 residues. Germline CDR1 SGHKS, CDR2 YYEKEE (reference sequence). Written as DNA, the CDR3 is TGTGCCAGCAGTCCACCCCCTAGCCCAGATACGCAGTATTTT. Translating it yields CASSPPPSPDTQYF. Based on the CDR3 plus reference TRBV5-5 and TRBJ2-3, the full variable domain is DAGVTQSPTHLIKTRGQQVTLRCSPISGHKSVSWYQQVLGQGPQFIFQYYEKEERGRGNFPDRFSARQFPNYSSELNVNALLLGDSALYLCASSPPPSPDTQYFGPGTRLTVL.

This clone was observed once. V is TRBV6-1 and J is TRBJ2-1, with 7 bases aligning to TRBD1. Per germline, CDR1 MNHNS and CDR2 SASEGT. The CDR3 contains 14 residues. V lost 7 bases and J lost 2; bases outside the gene matches: 5. The CDR3 region is CASIPGQTYNEQFF. DNA for the CDR3: TGTGCCAGCATCCCGGGACAGACCTACAATGAGCAGTTCTTC.

The V gene is TRBV30, the J gene TRBJ2-5, with 7 bases that match TRBD2. CDR3 size: 14 residues. V lost 5 bases to trimming and J lost 5 bases; unmatched junction nucleotides: 11. In germline, CDR1 is GTSNPN, CDR2 SVGIG (reference sequence). The CDR3 nucleotides are TGTGCCTGGCTGGAGGCAAACGGGGGGGAGACCCAGTACTTC. This sequence encodes CAWLEANGGETQYF.

This chain links TRBV6-5 with TRBJ1-3; no clear D. The CDR3 sequence is 12 residues long. V shed 8 bases and J shed 1 base, with 6 bases lying between them. Germline assignment: CDR1 MNHEY and CDR2 SVGAGI. The CDR3 is CASLGSGNTIYF. The CDR3 DNA reads as TGTGCCAGCCTGGGATCTGGAAACACCATATATTTT.

In nucleotides, the CDR3 is TGTGCCAGCAGTTACGGGACAGGGGTCGGGCAGTACTTC. Protein: CASSYGTGVGQYF. V and J are TRBV6-5 and TRBJ2-7; TRBD1 aligns across 10 bases. This CDR3 has 13 amino acids. V gave up 2 bases and J gave up 9 bases; unmatched junction bases: 4. Germline V gives CDR1 MNHEY, CDR2 SVGAGI.

CDR3 sequence: CAIDRDSLYNEQFF. The CDR3 DNA sequence: TGTGCCATCGACCGGGACAGCTTGTACAATGAGCAGTTCTTC. V usage is TRBV6-1 and J usage is TRBJ2-1, with 7 positions matching TRBD1. CDR3 length: 14 amino acids. Looked up from germline, CDR1 is MNHNS and CDR2 is SASEGT. Germline trimming cut 10 bases from V and 4 bases from J; bases unmatched to any gene: 10.

The V gene is TRBV5-1, the J gene TRBJ2-1; perhaps TRBD2 as D (6 bases). Between the trimmed V and J ends, which lost 0 bases and 2 bases, there was a span of 15 bases. The V gene's germline CDR1 is SGHRS and CDR2 YFSETQ. CDR3 length: 17 amino acids. This CDR3 reads CASSLGDSGHPYNEQFF. The CDR3 nucleotides read TGCGCCAGCAGCTTGGGGGATAGCGGTCATCCCTACAATGAGCAGTTCTTC. The variable domain in full, with the rest retrieved from reference TRBV5-1 and TRBJ2-1, is KAGVTQTPRYLIKTRGQQVTLSCSPISGHRSVSWYQQTPGQGLQFLFEYFSETQRNKGNFPGRFSGRQFSNSRSEMNVSTLELGDSALYLCASSLGDSGHPYNEQFFGPGTRLTVL.

The V and J genes are TRBV13 and TRBJ2-1; possibly TRBD2 for D (6 bases). The CDR3 is 16 residues long. The germline gives CDR1 PRHDT, CDR2 FYEKMQ (reference sequence). V dropped 2 bases and J dropped 5 bases, with 16 bases sitting between them. Here the CDR3 DNA reads TGTGCCAGCAGCTTACAGGCAACGGCGGGGCACAATGAGCAGTTCTTC. Translation gives CASSLQATAGHNEQFF.

The genes are TRBV5-1 and TRBJ2-2; 10 bases are a match to TRBD2. Germline CDR1 SGHRS, CDR2 YFSETQ. V lost 0 bases, J lost 4 bases, and 9 bases stayed unmatched. The CDR3 is 18 residues long. The CDR3 is CASSLASGRGGGTGELFF. CDR3 in DNA: TGCGCCAGCAGCTTGGCTAGCGGGAGAGGTGGAGGCACCGGGGAGCTGTTTTTT.

The V gene is TRBV27, the J gene TRBJ1-4; tentative D call: TRBD1 (6 bases). The germline V gene encodes CDR1 MNHEY and CDR2 SMNVEV (reference sequence). The V and J ends lost 6 bases and 6 bases respectively, with 17 bases between them. The CDR3 runs to 15 residues. Written as DNA, the CDR3 is TGTGCCAGCAGCATAGAGGACAGCTCCTATGAAAAACTGTTTTTT. The encoded protein is CASSIEDSSYEKLFF. The full variable domain, in which reference TRBV27 and TRBJ1-4 provide the parts outside the CDR3, is EAQVTQNPRYLITVTGKKLTVTCSQNMNHEYMSWYRQDPGLGLRQIYYSMNVEVTDKGDVPEGYKVSRKEKRNFPLILESPSPNQTSLYFCASSIEDSSYEKLFFGSGTQLSVL.

The chain carries TRBV2 and TRBJ1-5; D is perhaps TRBD1 (6 bases). V lost 7 bases, J lost 2 bases, and 12 bases lay in between. The CDR3 covers 14 residues. Germline V gene lookup returns CDR1 SNHLY and CDR2 FYNNEI. The CDR3 spells CASTRGGGNQPQHF. CDR3 nucleotides: TGTGCCAGCACCAGAGGGGGGGGCAATCAGCCCCAGCATTTT. The full variable domain, rest sourced from reference TRBV2 and TRBJ1-5, is EPEVTQTPSHQVTQMGQEVILRCVPISNHLYFYWYRQILGQKVEFLVSFYNNEISEKSEIFDDQFSVERPDGSNFTLKIRSTKLEDSAMYFCASTRGGGNQPQHFGDGTRLSIL.

This chain connects TRBV2 to TRBJ2-5; possibly TRBD2 for D (5 bases). Germline V gene data show CDR1 as SNHLY and CDR2 as FYNNEI. The V end lost 0 bases, the J end lost 5 bases, and 13 bases lay between the germline ends. CDR3 length: 15 residues. The CDR3: CASSEAATRGETQYF. The CDR3 DNA follows: TGTGCCAGCAGTGAAGCCGCGACCAGAGGGGAGACCCAGTACTTC.

The chain links TRBV5-1 to TRBJ2-7; 8 nucleotides match TRBD1. V was pared by 4 bases and J by 5 bases, with 11 bases of the junction left unmatched. CDR3 length equals 15 residues. The V gene's germline CDR1 is SGHRS and CDR2 YFSETQ. The CDR3: CASSPGQDRAHEQYF. Here the CDR3 DNA reads TGCGCCAGCAGCCCGGGGCAGGACAGGGCCCACGAGCAGTACTTC.

The sample holds a few counts of this clone. The chain combines TRBV19 with TRBJ2-3; 9 nucleotides agree with TRBD1. The V segment lost 8 bases and the J segment 5 bases; nucleotides outside the gene matches: 5. Germline loops: CDR1 LNHDA, CDR2 SQIVND (reference sequence). The CDR3 length is 13 residues. CDR3 DNA: TGTGCCAGTGGGACAGGGTCTGTAGATACGCAGTATTTT. Translating gives CASGTGSVDTQYF.

V is TRBV2 and J is TRBJ2-7; D is perhaps TRBD2 (6 bases). Per germline, CDR1 SNHLY and CDR2 FYNNEI. The CDR3 is 16 residues long. V was clipped by 7 bases and J by 3 bases, with 22 bases between them. This CDR3 reads CASKTTPPGLIYEQYF. CDR3 DNA sequence: TGTGCCAGCAAAACTACACCACCGGGACTGATCTACGAGCAGTACTTC. Looking up the rest from reference TRBV2 and TRBJ2-7 gives the full variable domain: EPEVTQTPSHQVTQMGQEVILRCVPISNHLYFYWYRQILGQKVEFLVSFYNNEISEKSEIFDDQFSVERPDGSNFTLKIRSTKLEDSAMYFCASKTTPPGLIYEQYFGPGTRLTVT.

V is TRBV5-4 and J is TRBJ2-3, with 7 bases fitting TRBD2. This CDR3 has 16 residues. V shed 0 bases and J 10 bases; nucleotides not matched to a gene: 14. Germline loops: CDR1 SGHNT, CDR2 YYREEE (reference sequence). This chain's CDR3 is CASSLDMGGVGDAQYF. As DNA, the CDR3 is TGTGCCAGCAGCTTGGACATGGGAGGGGTGGGGGATGCGCAGTATTTT.

This clone was seen a single time. V is TRBV5-1 and J is TRBJ1-6; possible D gene TRBD1, 5 bases. V was shortened by 0 bases and J by 3 bases, with 10 bases between the two germline ends. The CDR3 totals 16 residues. The germline CDR1 and CDR2 sequences are SGHRS and YFSETQ. The CDR3 sequence is CASSLDTGHYNSPLHF. The CDR3 region has the DNA TGCGCCAGCAGCTTGGACACAGGACACTATAATTCACCCCTCCACTTT.

The chain uses TRBV18 and TRBJ1-5; the D gene is possibly TRBD1 (5 bases). The CDR3 extends over 13 amino acids. The V gene's germline CDR1 is KGHSH and CDR2 LQKENI. The V gene lost 2 bases and the J gene lost 3 bases, with 5 bases spanning the gap. This CDR3 is CASSPGANQPQHF. The DNA of the CDR3 is TGTGCCAGCTCACCAGGGGCCAATCAGCCCCAGCATTTT. The variable domain in full, with the rest retrieved from reference TRBV18 and TRBJ1-5, is NAGVMQNPRHLVRRRGQEARLRCSPMKGHSHVYWYRQLPEEGLKFMVYLQKENIIDESGMPKERFSAEFPKEGPSILRIQQVVRGDSAAYFCASSPGANQPQHFGDGTRLSIL.

The rearrangement uses TRBV18 and TRBJ2-4; 11 nucleotides align to TRBD1. Per the germline V gene, CDR1 is KGHSH and CDR2 is LQKENI. The CDR3 loop spans 16 amino acids. After removal of 3 bases from V and 0 bases from J, the junction contained 1 base not matched to a gene. The CDR3 region has the DNA TGTGCCAGCTCACCGGGACAGGGGGTAGCCAAAAACATTCAGTACTTC. Amino acids: CASSPGQGVAKNIQYF.

This clone was recorded only once. The V gene is TRBV4-1, the J gene TRBJ1-2; unclear D gene. Germline CDR1 is MGHRA and CDR2 is YSYEKL. Trimming left V 1 base short and J 7 bases short, with 16 bases between. The CDR3 has 15 amino acids. DNA of the CDR3: TGCGCCAGCAGCCAAGGCTGGGGAAGGTTTGGTGGCTACACCTTC. Translated: CASSQGWGRFGGYTF.

J is TRBJ2-1 and V is TRBV4-1; no reliable D call. The CDR3 length is 12 residues. Trimming stripped 1 base from V and 9 bases from J, with 7 bases between. The germline V gene encodes CDR1 MGHRA and CDR2 YSYEKL. CDR3: CASSQVRSEQFF. The CDR3 nucleotides read TGCGCCAGCAGCCAAGTAAGGTCTGAGCAGTTCTTC.

The V gene is TRBV27, the J gene TRBJ2-1; 7 bases map to TRBD2. Trimming at V came to 2 bases and at J to 9 bases, leaving 7 bases not matched to a gene. Germline loops: CDR1 MNHEY, CDR2 SMNVEV (reference sequence). The CDR3 totals 14 residues. The CDR3 protein is CASSLGGGPAEQFF. The CDR3 bases are TGTGCCAGCAGTTTAGGGGGAGGGCCGGCTGAGCAGTTCTTC.

This clone was picked up a small number of times. The chain carries TRBV28 and TRBJ2-7, with a tentative D call TRBD1 (6 bases). V was trimmed by 2 bases and J by 10 bases, leaving 12 bases between them. Per the germline V gene, CDR1 is MDHEN and CDR2 is SYDVKM. The CDR3 contains 12 residues. CDR3 bases: TGTGCCAGCAGTTTAAGAGGGGGACGACAGTACTTC. Its protein product is CASSLRGGRQYF.

CDR3 DNA: TGTGCCAGCAGCAATAGGGACATATCGGGACTCAGGTTATCCTACGAGCAGTACTTC. This translates into CASSNRDISGLRLSYEQYF. The chain is built from TRBV21-1 and TRBJ2-7. TRBV21-1 is tagged as a pseudogene. The CDR3 contains 19 residues.

This clone was counted once. The chain links TRBV7-9 to TRBJ1-2; D is unresolved. The V and J ends lost 1 base and 2 bases respectively, with 14 bases between them. This CDR3 comprises 16 residues. CDR1 and CDR2 (germline): SEHNR, FQNEAQ (reference sequence). The CDR3 here is CASSLVSRRTNYGYTF. The CDR3 nucleotides are TGTGCCAGCAGCTTAGTATCCCGCAGGACCAACTATGGCTACACCTTC.